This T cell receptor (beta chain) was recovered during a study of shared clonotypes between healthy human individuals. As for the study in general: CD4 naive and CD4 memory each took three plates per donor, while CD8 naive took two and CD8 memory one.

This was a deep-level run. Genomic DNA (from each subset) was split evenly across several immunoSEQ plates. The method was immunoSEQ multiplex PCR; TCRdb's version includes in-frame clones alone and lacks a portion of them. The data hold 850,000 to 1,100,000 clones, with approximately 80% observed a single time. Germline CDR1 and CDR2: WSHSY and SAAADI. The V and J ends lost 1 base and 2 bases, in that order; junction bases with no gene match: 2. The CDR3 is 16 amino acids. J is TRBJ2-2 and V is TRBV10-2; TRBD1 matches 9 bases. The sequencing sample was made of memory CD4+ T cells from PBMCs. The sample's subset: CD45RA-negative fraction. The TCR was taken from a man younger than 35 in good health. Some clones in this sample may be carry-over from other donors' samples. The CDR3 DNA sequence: TGCGCCAGCAGTGAGTGGGGACAGGGTAACACCGGGGAGCTGTTTTTT. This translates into CASSEWGQGNTGELFF.